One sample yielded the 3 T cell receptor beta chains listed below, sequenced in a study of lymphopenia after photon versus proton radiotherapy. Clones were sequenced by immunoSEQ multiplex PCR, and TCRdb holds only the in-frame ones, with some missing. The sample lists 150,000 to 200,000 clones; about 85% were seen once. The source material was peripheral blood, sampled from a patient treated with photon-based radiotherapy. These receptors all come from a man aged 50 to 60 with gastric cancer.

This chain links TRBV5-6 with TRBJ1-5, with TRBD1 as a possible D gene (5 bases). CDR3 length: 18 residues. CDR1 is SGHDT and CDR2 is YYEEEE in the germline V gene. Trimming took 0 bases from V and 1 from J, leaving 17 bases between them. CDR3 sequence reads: CASSLAGPNSGSNQPQHF. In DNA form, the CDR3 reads TGTGCCAGCAGCTTGGCCGGGCCTAATTCAGGGAGCAATCAGCCCCAGCATTTT.

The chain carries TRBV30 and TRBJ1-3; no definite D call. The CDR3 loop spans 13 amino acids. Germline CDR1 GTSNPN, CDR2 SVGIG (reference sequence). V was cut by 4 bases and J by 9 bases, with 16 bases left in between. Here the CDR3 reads CAWTSNPVSTIYF. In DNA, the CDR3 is TGTGCCTGGACTTCAAACCCCGTTTCCACCATATATTTT.

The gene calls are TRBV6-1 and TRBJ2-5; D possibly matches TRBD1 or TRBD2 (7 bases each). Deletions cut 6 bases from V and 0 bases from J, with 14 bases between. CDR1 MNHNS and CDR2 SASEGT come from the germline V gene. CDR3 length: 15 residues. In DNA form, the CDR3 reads TGTGCCAGCAGAAACAGGGGAGGGTACCAAGAGACCCAGTACTTC. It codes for CASRNRGGYQETQYF.